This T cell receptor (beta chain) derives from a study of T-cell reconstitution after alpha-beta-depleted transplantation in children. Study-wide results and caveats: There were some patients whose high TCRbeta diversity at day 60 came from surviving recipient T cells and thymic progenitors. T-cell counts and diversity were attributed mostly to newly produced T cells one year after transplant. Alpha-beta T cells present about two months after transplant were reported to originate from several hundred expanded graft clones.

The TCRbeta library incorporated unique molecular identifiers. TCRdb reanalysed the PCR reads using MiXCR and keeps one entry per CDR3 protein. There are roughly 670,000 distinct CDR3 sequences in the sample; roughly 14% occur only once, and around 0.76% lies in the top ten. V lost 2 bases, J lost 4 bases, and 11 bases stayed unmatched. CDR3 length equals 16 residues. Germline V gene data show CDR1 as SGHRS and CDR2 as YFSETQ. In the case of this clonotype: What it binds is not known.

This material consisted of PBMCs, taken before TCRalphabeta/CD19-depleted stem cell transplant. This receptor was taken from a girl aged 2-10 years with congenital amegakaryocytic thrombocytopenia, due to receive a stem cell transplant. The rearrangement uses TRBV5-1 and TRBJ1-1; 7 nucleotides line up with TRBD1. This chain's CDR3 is CASSLSGTDPGTEAFF. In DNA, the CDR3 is TGCGCCAGCAGCTTATCCGGGACAGACCCCGGCACTGAAGCTTTCTTT.